These 28 T cell receptor beta chains came from one sample sequenced in a study of post-analysis software for immune sequencing data. Unique-molecular-identifier-tagged TCR beta cDNA libraries were used. MiXCR, run by TCRdb on the PCR reads, gives a single entry per CDR3 protein. The table records about 260,000 distinct CDR3 sequences, less than 40% of them present only once. What these receptors recognize is not known. Points from the study as a whole: Five or six TRBV segments, TRBV5-6, TRBV5-1 and TRBV20-1 among them, were found more frequent in patients than controls.

Sequenced material: blood. All receptors derive from a girl aged 10-17 years with multiple sclerosis.

V usage is TRBV7-2 and J usage is TRBJ2-7; the D gene is possibly TRBD1 (5 bases). The germline V gene has CDR1 SGHTA and CDR2 FQGNSA. Trimming left V 1 base short and J 4 bases short, with 11 bases between. CDR3 length: 14 amino acids. The CDR3 coding sequence is TGTGCCAGCAGCTTAGGGGGCCGTCTTTACGAGCAGTACTTC. This encodes CASSLGGRLYEQYF.

The chain employs TRBV12-3 or TRBV12-4 and TRBJ2-3; possibly TRBD2 for D (5 bases). The germline V and J ends were trimmed by 3 bases and 5 bases, with 9 bases remaining between them. The CDR3 has 13 residues. DNA for the CDR3: TGTGCCAGCAGTTTTTCCGGGGTAGATACGCAGTATTTT. It specifies CASSFSGVDTQYF.

The table lists this clonotype with many counts. This rearrangement joins TRBV28 to TRBJ2-4; TRBD2 is a possible D gene (6 bases). Germline CDR1 is MDHEN and CDR2 is SYDVKM. CDR3 length equals 17 residues. V lost 2 bases and J 3 bases, leaving 17 bases between the germline ends. CDR3 coding DNA: TGTGCCAGCAGTTTAATTGTCGCGGGGTTGAACAAAAACATTCAGTACTTC. Translation gives CASSLIVAGLNKNIQYF.

This chain joins TRBV7-9 and TRBJ1-2, with D maybe TRBD1 (6 bases). Between the trimmed V and J ends, which lost 6 bases and 2 bases, there was a span of 19 bases. The CDR3 spans 16 residues. The germline CDR1 and CDR2 sequences are SEHNR and FQNEAQ (reference sequence). CDR3 nucleotides: TGTGCCAGCAGACCCAGGCCCGGACAGAGAAACTATGGCTACACCTTC. It codes for CASRPRPGQRNYGYTF.

As concerns this clonotype: Sequence at one end of the junction differs from germline and may be a read error. V and J are TRBV7-2 and TRBJ2-1, with D possibly being TRBD1 (5 bases). Germline V lookup: CDR1 SGHTA, CDR2 FQGNSA. The CDR3 is 14 residues long. This CDR3 is CASSPQVGPNEQVF. Written as DNA, the CDR3 is TGCGCCAGCAGCCCACAGGTAGGGCCAAATGAGCAGGTCTTC.

This chain connects TRBV4-2 to TRBJ1-2; TRBD1 might be the D (5 bases). Germline-derived CDR1 and CDR2 are LGHNA and YNFKEQ. The CDR3 is made up of 15 amino acids. Trimming took 1 base from V and 7 from J, leaving 16 bases between them. DNA of the CDR3: TGTGCCAGCAGCCAAGGGGACCCGGGGAGGGGTGGCTACACCTTC. Translation: CASSQGDPGRGGYTF.

In its sample, this clonotype was seen a few times. A much more abundant neighbour one base away suggests this may be a read error. The chain joins TRBV12-3 or TRBV12-4 to TRBJ2-7, with a tentative D call TRBD2 (5 bases). Trimming stripped 5 bases from V and 3 bases from J, with 11 bases between. The CDR3 consists of 13 residues. The CDR3 loop is CASSRGSRYEQYF. CDR3 DNA sequence: TGTGCCAGCAGTCGGGGTAGTCGCTACGAGCAGTACTTC.

The genes are TRBV4-1 and TRBJ2-2; D is unresolved. The V and J ends lost 0 bases and 6 bases respectively, with 11 bases between them. The germline V gene encodes CDR1 MGHRA and CDR2 YSYEKL. There are 15 residues in the CDR3. In DNA form, the CDR3 reads TGCGCCAGCAGCCAAGAGTCAGGTATCGCCGGGGAGCTGTTTTTT. The encoded protein is CASSQESGIAGELFF.

Note on this clonotype: Just one base apart from a much larger clone, this may be a read error. The chain combines TRBV10-3 with TRBJ2-5, with TRBD1 identical over 9 bases. The CDR3 runs to 13 residues. Trimming took 6 bases from V and 2 from J; bases not matched to a gene: 1. CDR1 ENHRY and CDR2 SYGVKD come from the germline V gene. The CDR3 is CAIRTGGQETQYF. The CDR3 DNA reads as TGTGCCATCAGGACAGGGGGTCAAGAGACCCAGTACTTC.

This clonotype was counted at least ten times. The rearrangement uses TRBV5-5 and TRBJ2-3, with 7 bases fitting TRBD2. CDR3 length: 14 residues. Germline V CDR1 and CDR2: SGHKS, YYEKEE (reference sequence). Unmatched junction bases numbered 7, after V lost 4 bases and J lost 5 bases. CDR3 loop: CASSPRGREDTQYF. CDR3 coding DNA: TGTGCCAGCAGCCCCCGCGGGAGAGAAGATACGCAGTATTTT.

This clonotype came up many times. The chain links TRBV20-1 to TRBJ2-5, with TRBD1 as a possible D gene (6 bases). The CDR3 runs to 15 residues. Trimming removed 1 base at V and 2 bases at J, with 14 bases between. The germline V gene has CDR1 DFQATT and CDR2 SNEGSKA (reference sequence). CDR3 loop: CSARVVPGVQETQYF. CDR3 coding DNA: TGCAGTGCTAGAGTCGTACCAGGGGTTCAAGAGACCCAGTACTTC.

This clonotype showed up many times. The chain combines TRBV5-1 with TRBJ1-5, with 7 bases lining up with TRBD1. Germline trimming cut 3 bases from V and 2 bases from J; bases unmatched to any gene: 5. CDR3 length equals 15 residues. Per germline, CDR1 SGHRS and CDR2 YFSETQ. DNA of the CDR3: TGCGCCAGCAGCTCTGGGGACAGCCGCAATCAGCCCCAGCATTTT. Its translation: CASSSGDSRNQPQHF.

The chain is built from TRBV7-2 and TRBJ2-1; 10 positions agree with TRBD1. Germline V gives CDR1 SGHTA, CDR2 FQGNSA. The CDR3 is made up of 17 amino acids. Germline trimming cut 5 bases from V and 7 bases from J; bases unmatched to any gene: 14. CDR3 in amino acids: CASSPLPGQGLKNEQFF. CDR3 bases: TGTGCCAGCAGCCCCCTGCCGGGACAGGGGCTGAAAAATGAGCAGTTCTTC.

This clonotype was detected only once. A much larger clone lies one base from this, so it may be a read error. The J gene is TRBJ1-5, the V gene TRBV10-2, with D possibly TRBD1 on 5 matching bases. The CDR3 spans 13 residues. From germline, CDR1 is WSHSY and CDR2 SAAADI. DNA for the CDR3: TGCGTCAGCAGTGGGGGAGATAATCAGCCCCAGCATTTT. It translates to CVSSGGDNQPQHF.

The V and J genes are TRBV12-3 or TRBV12-4 and TRBJ2-7; maybe TRBD2 (5 bases). Between the trimmed V and J ends, which lost 7 bases and 6 bases, there was a span of 16 bases. CDR3 length: 13 residues. The CDR3 coding sequence is TGTGCCAGCACGCTACGGGGATTTGGCGAGCAGTACTTC. It is translated as CASTLRGFGEQYF.

This chain uses TRBV29-1 with TRBJ2-4; 7 bases are shared with TRBD1. The germline CDR1 and CDR2 sequences are SQVTM and ANQGSEA. Trimming took 4 bases from V and 0 from J; bases not matched to a gene: 3. The CDR3 runs 14 residues. The CDR3 loop reads CSVADRAAKNIQYF. The CDR3 bases are TGCAGCGTTGCTGACAGGGCAGCCAAAAACATTCAGTACTTC.

Ten or more counts support this clonotype. This chain joins TRBV12-3 or TRBV12-4 and TRBJ2-1; D is possibly TRBD2 (7 bases). This CDR3 is 17 amino acids long. Trimming removed 2 bases at V and 9 bases at J, with 23 bases between. The CDR3 here is CASSLNIGGADSFEQFF. The CDR3, as DNA: TGTGCCAGCAGTTTAAATATAGGGGGGGCGGATTCGTTTGAGCAGTTCTTC.

There are many counts of this clonotype. This chain joins TRBV6-5 and TRBJ2-4; no firm D call. The V and J ends lost 4 bases and 1 base respectively, with 14 bases between them. Germline V gene sequence: CDR1 MNHEY, CDR2 SVGAGI. This CDR3 contains 16 residues. The CDR3 DNA is TGTGCCAGCAGTTCCCTCGCCGCGGTCGCCAAAAACATTCAGTACTTC. Protein product: CASSSLAAVAKNIQYF.

The V and J genes are TRBV20-1 and TRBJ2-7; TRBD1 might be the D (6 bases). Germline V gives CDR1 DFQATT, CDR2 SNEGSKA (reference sequence). This CDR3 has 16 amino acids. Trimming took 6 bases from V and 1 from J, leaving 22 bases between them. The CDR3 sequence is CSAQDRILSGSYEQYF. CDR3 DNA: TGCAGTGCACAGGACAGAATACTAAGCGGTTCCTACGAGCAGTACTTC.

This clonotype was observed many times. The rearrangement links TRBV7-2 to TRBJ2-1, with D unresolved. Germline CDR1 reads SGHTA; CDR2 reads FQGNSA. With 5 bases removed from V and 8 bases from J, the gap between germline ends came to 10 bases. This CDR3 spans 12 amino acids. The DNA for the CDR3 is TGTGCCAGCAGCCCCTATGTCGATGAGCAGTTCTTC. Translation gives CASSPYVDEQFF.

This clonotype came up many times. The gene calls are TRBV20-1 and TRBJ2-3; 7 nucleotides match TRBD1. The CDR3 is 17 amino acids. Germline CDR1 and CDR2: DFQATT and SNEGSKA (reference sequence). Germline trimming cut 3 bases from V and 2 bases from J; bases unmatched to any gene: 14. In nucleotides, the CDR3 is TGCAGTGCTAGGGCGAAAACCGGGACAGTAGTCACAGATACGCAGTATTTT. Its translation is CSARAKTGTVVTDTQYF.

The V and J genes are TRBV20-1 and TRBJ2-3; D could derive from TRBD1 or TRBD2 (5 bases each). Germline assignment: CDR1 DFQATT and CDR2 SNEGSKA (reference sequence). V dropped 0 bases and J dropped 2 bases, with 15 bases sitting between them. The CDR3 is made up of 16 amino acids. In DNA, the CDR3 is TGCAGTGCTAGAGACCCGGGACCTACAAACACAGATACGCAGTATTTT. It codes for CSARDPGPTNTDTQYF.

The chain combines TRBV28 with TRBJ1-1; D ambiguous. V was cut by 5 bases and J by 7 bases, with 14 bases left in between. The germline CDR1 and CDR2 sequences are MDHEN and SYDVKM. CDR3 length: 13 amino acids. CDR3 in amino acids: CASSLLRDLEAFF. The CDR3, as DNA: TGTGCCAGCAGTCTCTTACGAGACCTTGAAGCTTTCTTT.

Details on this clonotype: This sequence may be a read error, since a much larger clone differs from it by one base. The rearrangement uses TRBV6-1 and TRBJ1-2; TRBD1 matches 11 bases. Germline lookup yields CDR1 MNHNS and CDR2 SASEGT. This CDR3 has 15 amino acids. V lost 7 bases and J lost 5; bases outside the gene matches: 9. The CDR3 DNA is TGTGCCAGCAATATCTGGACAGGGGGCAGGTATGGCTACACCTTC. Its translation is CASNIWTGGRYGYTF.

This CDR3 reads CAISGGEDIPYEQYF. CDR3 in DNA: TGTGCCATCAGTGGGGGCGAGGATATCCCCTACGAGCAGTACTTC. This chain joins TRBV10-3 and TRBJ2-7, with D maybe TRBD1 (5 bases). V was shortened by 4 bases and J by 2 bases, with 15 bases between the two germline ends. The CDR3 covers 15 residues. Germline-derived CDR1 and CDR2 are ENHRY and SYGVKD.

The V call is TRBV7-2, the J call TRBJ2-1, with 7 bases identical to TRBD2. V lost 5 bases, J lost 1 base, and 2 bases stayed unmatched. Germline CDR1 and CDR2: SGHTA and FQGNSA. The CDR3 covers 14 residues. In DNA form, the CDR3 reads TGTGCCAGCAGCCGAGCGGGATCCTACAATGAGCAGTTCTTC. Its translation: CASSRAGSYNEQFF. The complete variable domain, with remaining parts taken from reference TRBV7-2 and TRBJ2-1, reads GAGVSQSPSNKVTEKGKDVELRCDPISGHTALYWYRQSLGQGLEFLIYFQGNSAPDKSGLPSDRFSAERTGGSVSTLTIQRTQQEDSAVYLCASSRAGSYNEQFFGPGTRLTVL.

This clonotype was seen repeatedly, ten times or more. The rearrangement links TRBV2 to TRBJ2-1; TRBD2 matches at 10 bases. The germline V gene has CDR1 SNHLY and CDR2 FYNNEI. The CDR3 has 15 residues. V shed 4 bases and J 5 bases; nucleotides not matched to a gene: 5. The CDR3 DNA sequence: TGTGCCAGCAGTGGCCGGACTAGCGGAGACAATGAGCAGTTCTTC. Translating it yields CASSGRTSGDNEQFF.

The table lists this clonotype with many counts. The chain has TRBV12-3 or TRBV12-4 and TRBJ2-1, with D tentatively TRBD2 (5 bases). V was cut by 10 bases and J by 0 bases, with 16 bases left in between. The CDR3 consists of 15 residues. The CDR3 loop reads CATRAAVSSYNEQFF. For the CDR3, the DNA is TGTGCCACCCGGGCAGCGGTAAGCTCCTACAATGAGCAGTTCTTC.